These 26 T cell receptor beta chains originate from one sample sequenced in a study of CD4 and CD8 cells across lung adenocarcinoma regions. TCRdb called the PCR reads again in MiXCR, with one record for every CDR3 protein. Altogether 14,000 or so distinct CDR3 sequences are present, 35% to 55% being singletons, with the ten largest covering roughly 17%. What was sequenced was CD4+ T cells from the center of a lung tumor. The receptors shown here come from a male donor with lung adenocarcinoma. The CD4 and CD8 labels of this study may be unreliable.

The J gene is TRBJ2-3, the V gene TRBV6-2 or TRBV6-3; 7 bases align to TRBD1. The DNA end is more similar to TRBJ2-7, so the J call may be wrong. This CDR3 spans 14 amino acids. Germline V gene data show CDR1 as MNHEY and CDR2 as SVGEGT. The CDR3 is CAGKGGRATETQYF. As DNA, the CDR3 is TGTGCGGGCAAAGGGGGCCGTGCCACAGAGACGCAGTACTTC.

The chain employs TRBV25-1 and TRBJ2-5; no definite D call. The end of the DNA aligns better with TRBJ2-1, so the J call may be wrong. The CDR3 extends over 11 amino acids. The germline gives CDR1 MGHDK, CDR2 SYGVNS. The CDR3 DNA is TGTGCCAGCAAGGCTTTCGATGAGCAGTTCTTC. Protein: CASKAFDEQFF.

CDR3 DNA sequence: TGTGCCAGCAGCCTCTCGGGGAGCGGCCAAGAGACCCAGTACTTC. Protein: CASSLSGSGQETQYF. V is TRBV7-6 and J is TRBJ2-5; possibly TRBD2 for D (5 bases). The CDR3 length is 15 residues. In germline, CDR1 is SGHVS, CDR2 FNYEAQ. V was clipped by 5 bases and J by 1 base, with 14 bases between them.

The genes are TRBV4-1 and TRBJ2-7, with TRBD2 matching 7 bases. The V gene end was trimmed by 0 bases and the J gene end by 4 bases; junction bases not matched to a gene: 6. Germline-derived CDR1 and CDR2 are MGHRA and YSYEKL. The CDR3 sequence is 15 residues long. The CDR3 loop reads CASSQEGTKAYEQYF. The CDR3 DNA is TGCGCCAGCAGCCAAGAAGGGACTAAGGCTTACGAGCAGTACTTC.

This clonotype has at least ten counts. The rearrangement links TRBV10-3 to TRBJ1-5, with D maybe TRBD1 (5 bases). This CDR3 has 14 amino acids. Trimming removed 3 bases from V and 3 bases from J, with 9 bases in between. Germline V gives CDR1 ENHRY, CDR2 SYGVKD. The CDR3 DNA is TGTGCCATCAGTGACGACAGCCTCAATCAGCCCCAGCATTTT. Translated, it gives CAISDDSLNQPQHF.

Turning to this clonotype: It may be a read error: a sequence one base away is much more abundant. This chain connects TRBV7-6 to TRBJ2-1; no reliable D call. The end of the DNA is better explained by TRBJ2-7, so the J call may be wrong. CDR3 length equals 14 residues. Germline V gene lookup returns CDR1 SGHVS and CDR2 FNYEAQ. The CDR3 DNA follows: TGTGCCAGCAGCTTACAGGCTCTACCCCAGGAGCAGTACTTC. This codes for CASSLQALPQEQYF.

This clonotype was seen many times. A much larger clone differs by one base, so this may be a read error. The J gene is TRBJ2-1, the V gene TRBV10-2, with TRBD2 matching 7 bases. V shed 8 bases, J shed 13 bases, and the junction held 11 bases outside the gene matches. Looked up from germline, CDR1 is WSHSY and CDR2 is SAAADI. This CDR3 contains 12 residues. The CDR3 protein is CASGTTGGTQFF. The DNA of the CDR3 is TGCGCCAGCGGGACTACCGGGGGGACCCAGTTCTTC.

The chain is built from TRBV27 and TRBJ2-5, with 16 nucleotides matching TRBD2. Looked up from germline, CDR1 is MNHEY and CDR2 is SMNVEV (reference sequence). The trim removed 4 bases at V and 4 bases at J, leaving 12 bases unmatched. The CDR3 has 19 amino acids. The CDR3 sequence is CASSSLSGTSGGARETQYF. CDR3 sequence (DNA): TGTGCCAGCAGTTCCCTTTCCGGGACTAGCGGGGGGGCCAGAGAGACCCAGTACTTC.

This clonotype was observed many times. V is TRBV10-1 and J is TRBJ1-4, with 7 bases matching TRBD1. Germline V gene data show CDR1 as WNHNN and CDR2 as SYGVQD (reference sequence). The junction had 7 bases not matched to a gene; V was cut back by 2 bases and J by 10 bases. The CDR3 runs to 14 residues. CDR3 nucleotides: TGCGCCAGCAGTGAGGCAGGGGGAGTAGGAAAACTGTTTTTT. It is translated as CASSEAGGVGKLFF.

There are many counts of this clonotype. The conserved phenylalanine or tryptophan is not found at the CDR3 terminus, so this likely reflects a read error. The V and J genes are TRBV6-1 and TRBJ2-1, with 7 bases fitting TRBD1. Germline V gene lookup returns CDR1 MNHNS and CDR2 SASEGT. The CDR3 is made up of 13 amino acids. The V segment lost 6 bases and the J segment 2 bases; nucleotides outside the gene matches: 1. CDR3 nucleotides: TGTGCCAGCAGGAGGGGGCCCTACAATGAGCAGTTCTTA. As protein: CASRRGPYNEQFL.

The J gene is TRBJ1-1, the V gene TRBV11-1; a weak D match, TRBD1 (6 bases). In germline, CDR1 is SGHAT, CDR2 FQDESV (reference sequence). CDR3 size: 15 residues. V was trimmed by 5 bases and J by 10 bases, leaving 23 bases between them. CDR3 sequence (DNA): TGTGCCAGCAGCCGCGACGACGGGGGGGCTTTTAGAGCTTTCTTT. Amino acid sequence: CASSRDDGGAFRAFF. Full variable domain (rest looked up from reference TRBV11-1 and TRBJ1-1): EAEVAQSPRYKITEKSQAVAFWCDPISGHATLYWYRQILGQGPELLVQFQDESVVDDSQLPKDRFSAERLKGVDSTLKIQPAELGDSAMYLCASSRDDGGAFRAFFGQGTRLTVV.

As concerns this clonotype: Mismatch with germline at one junction end may stem from a read error. The CDR3 DNA reads TGTGCCAGCAGTGAAGGACACCCGTGCGCCTACGAGCAGTCCTTC. Its translation: CASSEGHPCAYEQSF. V gene TRBV6-1 combines with J gene TRBJ2-7, with D uncertain. CDR1 is MNHNS, CDR2 SASEGT, per germline. This CDR3 is 15 amino acids long.

Worth noting for this clonotype: A read error may account for a junction end that differs from germline. This chain links TRBV6-1 with TRBJ2-5, with 7 bases lining up with TRBD2. The CDR3 runs 15 residues. Germline V gene sequence: CDR1 MNHNS, CDR2 SASEGT. The DNA of the CDR3 is TGTGCCAGGGGTCACGGGGGAGGGCACCAAGAGACCCAGTACTTT. It translates to CARGHGGGHQETQYF.

This clonotype appeared many times. The chain employs TRBV6-1 and TRBJ1-3, with D unclear. Germline CDR1 and CDR2: MNHNS and SASEGT. The CDR3 is 17 residues long. The germline V and J ends were trimmed by 2 bases and 0 bases, with 14 bases remaining between them. CDR3 residues: CASSEFSGLSSGNTIYF. CDR3 nucleotides: TGTGCCAGCAGTGAATTTTCGGGGTTGAGCTCTGGAAACACCATATATTTT.

As concerns this clonotype: The junction shows a germline mismatch at one end, possibly a read error. V usage is TRBV27 and J usage is TRBJ2-3, with 8 positions matching TRBD2. The length of the CDR3 is 15 residues. Germline CDR1 is MNHEY and CDR2 is SMNVEV (reference sequence). CDR3 loop: CASSSGVREENTQYF. DNA of the CDR3: TGTGCCAGCAGCTCGGGGGTGCGGGAGGAGAATACGCAGTATTTC.

This sequence joins TRBV11-1 and TRBJ2-5; D possibly corresponds to TRBD2 (6 bases). The assigned J gene may be wrong: the sequence end matches TRBJ2-7 better. Germline CDR1 and CDR2: SGHAT and FQDESV (reference sequence). The CDR3 loop spans 18 amino acids. CDR3 bases: TGTGCCAGCAGCTTACCTTGGGGCGAGCGGGCAAACACCTACGAGCAGTACTTC. This gives the protein CASSLPWGERANTYEQYF.

This chain uses TRBV27 with TRBJ2-7, with 8 positions matching TRBD2. CDR3 length: 14 residues. Germline values: CDR1 MNHEY, CDR2 SMNVEV (reference sequence). V lost 2 bases to trimming and J lost 5 bases; unmatched junction nucleotides: 5. In nucleotides, the CDR3 is TGTGCCAGCAGTTTACAGCGGGAGAGGAACGAGCAGTACTTC. Protein: CASSLQRERNEQYF.

In this sample, this clonotype turned up many times. The chain carries TRBV6-5 and TRBJ2-1; TRBD1 or TRBD2 may be the D gene (6 bases each). The DNA end favors TRBJ2-7, so the J call may be wrong. CDR1 and CDR2 (germline): MNHEY, SVGAGI. The CDR3 runs to 15 residues. CDR3 DNA: TGTGCCAGCAGTTACTCCGGGGGCAACGTCTACGAGCAGTACTTC. Its translation: CASSYSGGNVYEQYF.

This clonotype has just a few counts. The chain joins TRBV6-5 to TRBJ2-5; D is unclear. The J call is doubtful: the DNA matches TRBJ2-7 better. Looked up from germline, CDR1 is MNHEY and CDR2 is SVGAGI. The CDR3 has 15 amino acids. As DNA, the CDR3 is TGTGCCAGCAGTTACAGCGTTAGCCCCTCCTACGAGCAGTACTTC. Protein: CASSYSVSPSYEQYF.

By sample share, this clonotype is medium-sized (0.01 to 0.1%). The rearrangement joins TRBV6-5 to TRBJ2-5; the match to TRBD1 covers 7 bases. The closer fit of TRBJ2-7 to the DNA end suggests the J call may be wrong. The CDR3 has 15 amino acids. Looked up from germline, CDR1 is MNHEY and CDR2 is SVGAGI. For the CDR3, the DNA is TGTGCCAGCAGACCAGGGGGTCCCAAATTCTACGAGCAGTACTTC. Its translation: CASRPGGPKFYEQYF.

For the CDR3, the DNA is TGTGCCAGCAGCTACCGTTCGGGACAGGGCCATGAGCAGTTCTTC. Its translation is CASSYRSGQGHEQFF. This chain uses TRBV11-3 with TRBJ2-1; TRBD1 matches at 9 bases. CDR1 is SGHNT, CDR2 YENEEA, per germline. The length of the CDR3 is 15 residues. Losses at the gene ends were 4 bases for V and 8 bases for J; bases not matched to a gene: 9.

The V gene is TRBV7-2, the J gene TRBJ2-1, with D possibly being TRBD1 or TRBD2 (5 bases each). The J call is doubtful: the DNA matches TRBJ2-5 better. Germline V lookup: CDR1 SGHTA, CDR2 FQGNSA. This CDR3 comprises 15 residues. CDR3 protein: CASSTGTRKREDQYF. The CDR3 DNA sequence: TGTGCCAGCAGCACTGGGACGCGCAAGAGAGAGGACCAGTACTTC.

This clonotype occurred a few times. The rearrangement uses TRBV9 and TRBJ2-3; D gene ambiguous. Trimming stripped 3 bases from V and 4 bases from J, with 12 bases between. Germline CDR1 is SGDLS and CDR2 is YYNGEE. This CDR3 contains 14 residues. CDR3 sequence: CASSATHVSDTQYF. For the CDR3, the DNA is TGTGCCAGCAGCGCCACCCATGTCTCAGATACGCAGTATTTT.

On this clonotype: One end of the junction does not line up with germline, which may come from a read error. This chain links TRBV27 with TRBJ2-4; TRBD2 might be the D (5 bases). Germline V CDR1 and CDR2: MNHEY, SMNVEV (reference sequence). The CDR3 contains 15 residues. CDR3 region: CASRTGFQDKDIQYF. The CDR3 DNA is TGTGCCAGCAGGACGGGGTTTCAAGACAAAGACATTCAGTACTTT.

This chain connects TRBV7-2 to TRBJ1-1; 7 nucleotides align to TRBD1. This CDR3 spans 15 amino acids. Germline CDR1 and CDR2: SGHTA and FQGNSA. The V segment lost 4 bases and the J segment 3 bases; nucleotides outside the gene matches: 8. This CDR3 is CASSSQQGLDTEAFF. DNA of the CDR3: TGTGCCAGCAGCTCACAACAGGGGCTGGACACTGAAGCTTTCTTT.

The J gene is TRBJ2-2, the V gene TRBV3-1; 10 bases are shared with TRBD1. Per the germline V gene, CDR1 is LGHDT and CDR2 is YNNKEL (reference sequence). This CDR3 has 13 residues. Losses at the gene ends were 8 bases for V and 4 bases for J; bases not matched to a gene: 1. This chain's CDR3 is CASRDRGTGELFF. The CDR3 DNA is TGTGCCAGCCGGGACAGGGGCACCGGGGAGCTGTTTTTT.